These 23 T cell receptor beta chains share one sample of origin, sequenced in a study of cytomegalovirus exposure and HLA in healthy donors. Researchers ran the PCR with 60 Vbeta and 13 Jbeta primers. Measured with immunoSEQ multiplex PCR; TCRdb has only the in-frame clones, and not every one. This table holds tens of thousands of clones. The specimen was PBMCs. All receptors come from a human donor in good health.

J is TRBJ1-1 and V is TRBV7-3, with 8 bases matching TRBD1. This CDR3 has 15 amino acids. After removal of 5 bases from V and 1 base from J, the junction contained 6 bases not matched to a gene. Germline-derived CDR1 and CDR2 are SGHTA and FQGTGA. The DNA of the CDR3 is TGTGCCAGCAGCCCCTCCGGGACAGGGAACACTGAAGCTTTCTTT. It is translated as CASSPSGTGNTEAFF.

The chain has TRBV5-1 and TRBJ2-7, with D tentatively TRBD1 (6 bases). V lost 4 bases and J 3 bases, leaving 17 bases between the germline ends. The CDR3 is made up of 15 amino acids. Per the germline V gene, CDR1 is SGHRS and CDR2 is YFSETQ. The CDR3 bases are TGCGCCAGCAGCACGAACAGGGTTAGGGGCTACGAGCAGTACTTC. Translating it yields CASSTNRVRGYEQYF.

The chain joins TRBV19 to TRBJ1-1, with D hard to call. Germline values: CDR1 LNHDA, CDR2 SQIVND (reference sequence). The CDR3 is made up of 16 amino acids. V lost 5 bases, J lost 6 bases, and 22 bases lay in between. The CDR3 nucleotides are TGTGCCAGTAGTCCCCTGGTGGGAGGGCGACGCGCTGAAGCTTTCTTT. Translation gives CASSPLVGGRRAEAFF.

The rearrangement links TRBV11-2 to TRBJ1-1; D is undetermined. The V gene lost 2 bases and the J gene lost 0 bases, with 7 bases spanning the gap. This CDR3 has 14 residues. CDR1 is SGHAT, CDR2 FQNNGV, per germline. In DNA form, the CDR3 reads TGTGCCAGCAGCTTACACAGTGTGAACACTGAAGCTTTCTTT. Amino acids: CASSLHSVNTEAFF.

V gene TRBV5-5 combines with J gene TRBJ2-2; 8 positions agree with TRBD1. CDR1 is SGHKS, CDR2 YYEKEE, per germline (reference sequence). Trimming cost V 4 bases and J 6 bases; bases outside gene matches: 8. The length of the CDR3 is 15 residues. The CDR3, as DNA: TGTGCCAGCAGCCTTGGACAGGGTACGTCCGGGGAGCTGTTTTTT. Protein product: CASSLGQGTSGELFF.

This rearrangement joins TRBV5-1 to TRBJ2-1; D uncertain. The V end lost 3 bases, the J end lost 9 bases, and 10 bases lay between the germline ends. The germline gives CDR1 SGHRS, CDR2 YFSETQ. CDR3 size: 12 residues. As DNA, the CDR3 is TGCGCCAGCAGCTGGGCCGGTGGTGAGCAGTTCTTC. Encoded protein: CASSWAGGEQFF.

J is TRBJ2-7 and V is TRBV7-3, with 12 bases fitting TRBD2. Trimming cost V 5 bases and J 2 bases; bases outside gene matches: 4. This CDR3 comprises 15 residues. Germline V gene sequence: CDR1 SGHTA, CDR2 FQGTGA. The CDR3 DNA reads TGTGCCAGCAGCCTCGCTAGCGGGGGGGCCTACGAGCAGTACTTC. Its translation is CASSLASGGAYEQYF.

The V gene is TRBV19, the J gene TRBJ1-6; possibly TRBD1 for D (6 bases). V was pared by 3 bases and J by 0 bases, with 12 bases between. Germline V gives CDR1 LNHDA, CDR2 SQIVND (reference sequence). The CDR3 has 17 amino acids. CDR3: CASSIAQGSSYNSPLHF. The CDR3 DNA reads TGTGCCAGTAGTATCGCCCAGGGGAGCTCCTATAATTCACCCCTCCACTTT.

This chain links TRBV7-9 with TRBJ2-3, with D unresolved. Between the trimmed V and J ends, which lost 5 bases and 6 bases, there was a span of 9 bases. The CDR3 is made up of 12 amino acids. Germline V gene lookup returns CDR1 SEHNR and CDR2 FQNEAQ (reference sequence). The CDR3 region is CASSPSSDTQYF. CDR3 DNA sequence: TGTGCCAGCAGCCCTTCTTCTGATACGCAGTATTTT.

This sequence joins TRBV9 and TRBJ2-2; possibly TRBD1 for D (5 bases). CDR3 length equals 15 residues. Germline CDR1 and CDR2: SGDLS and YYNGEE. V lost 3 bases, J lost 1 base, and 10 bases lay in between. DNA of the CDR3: TGTGCCAGCAGCGACCAGGGTTTGAACACCGGGGAGCTGTTTTTT. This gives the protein CASSDQGLNTGELFF.

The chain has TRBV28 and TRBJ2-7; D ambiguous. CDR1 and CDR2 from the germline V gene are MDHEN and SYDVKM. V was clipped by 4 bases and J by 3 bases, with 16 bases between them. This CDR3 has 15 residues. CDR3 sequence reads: CASSSSSQAFYEQYF. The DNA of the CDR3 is TGTGCCAGCAGTTCATCCTCTCAGGCTTTCTACGAGCAGTACTTC.

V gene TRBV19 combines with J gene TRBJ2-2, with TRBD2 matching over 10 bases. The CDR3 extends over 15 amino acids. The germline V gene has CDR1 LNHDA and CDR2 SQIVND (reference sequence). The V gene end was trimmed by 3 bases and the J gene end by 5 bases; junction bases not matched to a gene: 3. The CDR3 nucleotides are TGTGCCAGTAGTATTAGCGGGGGGCTTACCGGGGAGCTGTTTTTT. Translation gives CASSISGGLTGELFF.

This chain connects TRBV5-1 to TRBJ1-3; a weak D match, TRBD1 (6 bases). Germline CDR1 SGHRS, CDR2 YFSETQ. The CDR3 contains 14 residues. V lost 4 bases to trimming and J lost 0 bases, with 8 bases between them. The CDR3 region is CASSRGGSGNTIYF. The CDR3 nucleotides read TGCGCCAGCAGCCGAGGGGGCTCTGGAAACACCATATATTTT.

Here the CDR3 reads CASSGRGSSYNEQFF. CDR3 nucleotides: TGTGCCAGCAGCGGGCGGGGGAGTTCCTACAATGAGCAGTTCTTC. The chain carries TRBV9 and TRBJ2-1, with 7 bases lining up with TRBD2. Unmatched junction bases numbered 4, after V lost 3 bases and J lost 1 base. The length of the CDR3 is 15 residues. Germline V lookup: CDR1 SGDLS, CDR2 YYNGEE.

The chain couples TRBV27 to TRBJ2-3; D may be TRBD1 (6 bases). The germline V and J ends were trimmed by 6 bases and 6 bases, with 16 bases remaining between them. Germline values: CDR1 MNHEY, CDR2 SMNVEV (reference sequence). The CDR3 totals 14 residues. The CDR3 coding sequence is TGTGCCAGCAGGGGAACAGGGCCCCGGGATACGCAGTATTTT. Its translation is CASRGTGPRDTQYF.

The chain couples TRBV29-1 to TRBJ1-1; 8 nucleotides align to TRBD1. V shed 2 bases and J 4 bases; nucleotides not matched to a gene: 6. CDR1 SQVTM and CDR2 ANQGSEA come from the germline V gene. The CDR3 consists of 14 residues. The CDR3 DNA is TGCAGCGTTGAAAGGACAGGGAAGGTCACTGAAGCTTTCTTT. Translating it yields CSVERTGKVTEAFF.

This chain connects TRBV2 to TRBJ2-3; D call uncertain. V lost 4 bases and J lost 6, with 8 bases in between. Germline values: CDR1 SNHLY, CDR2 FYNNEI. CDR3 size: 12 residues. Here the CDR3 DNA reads TGTGCCAGCAGTGGGAGTGCGGATACGCAGTATTTT. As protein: CASSGSADTQYF. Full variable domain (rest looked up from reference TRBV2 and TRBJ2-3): EPEVTQTPSHQVTQMGQEVILRCVPISNHLYFYWYRQILGQKVEFLVSFYNNEISEKSEIFDDQFSVERPDGSNFTLKIRSTKLEDSAMYFCASSGSADTQYFGPGTRLTVL.

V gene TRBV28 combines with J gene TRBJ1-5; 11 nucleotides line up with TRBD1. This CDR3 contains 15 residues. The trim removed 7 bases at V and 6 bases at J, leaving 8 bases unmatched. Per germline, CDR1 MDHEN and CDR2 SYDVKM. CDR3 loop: CASIPGQGVAQPQHF. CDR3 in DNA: TGTGCCAGCATCCCGGGACAGGGGGTTGCTCAGCCCCAGCATTTT. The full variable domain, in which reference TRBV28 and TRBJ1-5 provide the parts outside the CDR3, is DVKVTQSSRYLVKRTGEKVFLECVQDMDHENMFWYRQDPGLGLRLIYFSYDVKMKEKGDIPEGYSVSREKKERFSLILESASTNQTSMYLCASIPGQGVAQPQHFGDGTRLSIL.

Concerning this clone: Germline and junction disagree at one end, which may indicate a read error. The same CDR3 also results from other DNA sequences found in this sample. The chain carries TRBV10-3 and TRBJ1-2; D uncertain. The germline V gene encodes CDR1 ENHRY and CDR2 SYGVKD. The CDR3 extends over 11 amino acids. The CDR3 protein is CAISEGGGYTF. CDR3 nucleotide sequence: TGTGCCATAAGTGAGGGCGGGGGCTACACCTTC.

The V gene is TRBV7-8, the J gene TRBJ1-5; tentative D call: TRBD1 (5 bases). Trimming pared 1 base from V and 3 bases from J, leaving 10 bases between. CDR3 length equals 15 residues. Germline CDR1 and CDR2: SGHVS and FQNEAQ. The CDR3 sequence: CASSLVGGANQPQHF. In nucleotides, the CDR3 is TGTGCCAGCAGCTTAGTGGGAGGGGCCAATCAGCCCCAGCATTTT.

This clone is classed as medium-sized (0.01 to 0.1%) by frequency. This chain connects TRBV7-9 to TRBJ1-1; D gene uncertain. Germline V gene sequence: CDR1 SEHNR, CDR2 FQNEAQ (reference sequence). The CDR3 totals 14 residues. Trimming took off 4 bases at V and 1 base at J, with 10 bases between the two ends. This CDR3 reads CASSYPEENTEAFF. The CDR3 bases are TGTGCCAGCAGCTACCCAGAAGAGAACACTGAAGCTTTCTTT.

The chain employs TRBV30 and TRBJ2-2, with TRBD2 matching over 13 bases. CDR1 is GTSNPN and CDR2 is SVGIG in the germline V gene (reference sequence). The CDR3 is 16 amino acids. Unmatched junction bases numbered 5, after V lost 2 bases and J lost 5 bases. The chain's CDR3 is CAWSLRGLAGTGELFF. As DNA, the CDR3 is TGTGCCTGGAGTCTAAGGGGACTAGCGGGGACCGGGGAGCTGTTTTTT.

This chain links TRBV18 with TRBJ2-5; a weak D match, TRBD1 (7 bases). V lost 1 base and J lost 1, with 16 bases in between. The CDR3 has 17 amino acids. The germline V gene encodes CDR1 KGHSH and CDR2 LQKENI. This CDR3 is CASSPRTGEVFQETQYF. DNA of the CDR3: TGTGCCAGCTCACCACGAACAGGGGAGGTCTTCCAAGAGACCCAGTACTTC.